The clone carrying this T cell receptor (beta chain) was counted only a few times. Other DNA sequences in this sample translate to the same CDR3. Investigators isolated RNA and reverse transcribed it into cDNA to act as the sequencing template. Generated by immunoSEQ multiplex PCR, the TCRdb table keeps only in-frame clones and is missing some. There are fewer than 350,000 clones in the sample; roughly 60% occur only once, and less than 2% lies in the top ten. The data originate from a study of CD8+ T cells in alopecia areata. The treatment here: oral pan-JAK inhibitor, 5-10 mg twice daily. The V gene lost 3 bases and the J gene lost 0 bases, with 8 bases spanning the gap. The germline gives CDR1 SQVTM, CDR2 ANQGSEA. The CDR3 sequence is 13 residues long.

The specimen was CD4+ T cells sorted from blood, collected at week 24, from a patient treated with tofacitinib. The rearrangement links TRBV29-1 to TRBJ1-1, with D hard to call. The origin of this receptor is a human donor with alopecia areata. The CDR3 sequence is CSVEGRMNTEAFF. CDR3 bases: TGCAGCGTTGAGGGCAGGATGAACACTGAAGCTTTCTTT.